The clone carrying this TCR beta chain has more than one count but fewer than ten. Its antigen is currently unknown. This specimen comes from a study of T-cell memory formation after mild COVID-19. Study background: Largely, the TCR clusters proved donor specific.

Overall study findings and caveats: Among contracting clones, CD4+ were mainly CM/EM and CD8+ enriched in EMRA. SARS-CoV-2 specificity of second-wave clones peaking day 37 was unconfirmed. Memory from before infection featured some responding clones, which suggests cross-reactive memory joined.

TCRdb ran MiXCR on the 5' RACE reads and lists one entry per CDR3 protein. The table includes 200,000 to 250,000 distinct CDR3 sequences, around 27% detected once. Trimming shortened V by 0 bases and J by 1 base, and 9 bases separated the two germline ends. The CDR3 is made up of 14 amino acids. Germline V CDR1 and CDR2: DFQATT, SNEGSKA (reference sequence). V is TRBV20-1 and J is TRBJ2-5, with no clear D. Sequencing was carried out using PBMCs or a T cell subset sorted from them (not recorded which). This receptor was obtained from an adult woman who had mild COVID-19 (a few samples of this study predate the infection). Cell type and time point are not known. Here the CDR3 DNA reads TGCAGTGCTAGAGATTTCAGATTCCAAGAGACCCAGTACTTC. Translated, it gives CSARDFRFQETQYF.